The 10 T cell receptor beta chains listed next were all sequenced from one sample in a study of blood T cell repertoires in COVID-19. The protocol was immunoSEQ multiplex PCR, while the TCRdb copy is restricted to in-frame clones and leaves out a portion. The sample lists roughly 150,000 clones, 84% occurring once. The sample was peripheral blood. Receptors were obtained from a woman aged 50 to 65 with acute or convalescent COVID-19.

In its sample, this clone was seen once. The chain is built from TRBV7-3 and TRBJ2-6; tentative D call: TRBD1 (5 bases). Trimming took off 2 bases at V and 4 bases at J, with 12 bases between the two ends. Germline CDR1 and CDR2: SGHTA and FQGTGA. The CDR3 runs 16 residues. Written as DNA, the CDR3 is TGTGCCAGCAGCTTACAGGGAAATACGGGGGCCAACGTCCTGACTTTC. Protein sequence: CASSLQGNTGANVLTF. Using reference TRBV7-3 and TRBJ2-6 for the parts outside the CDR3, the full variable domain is GAGVSQTPSNKVTEKGKYVELRCDPISGHTALYWYRQSLGQGPEFLIYFQGTGAADDSGLPNDRFFAVRPEGSVSTLKIQRTERGDSAVYLCASSLQGNTGANVLTFGAGSRLTVL.

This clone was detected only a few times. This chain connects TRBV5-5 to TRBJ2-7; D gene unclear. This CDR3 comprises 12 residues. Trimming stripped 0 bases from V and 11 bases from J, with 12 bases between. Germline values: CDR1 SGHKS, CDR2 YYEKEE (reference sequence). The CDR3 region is CASSLDEEIEYF. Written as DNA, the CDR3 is TGTGCCAGCAGCTTGGACGAGGAGATCGAGTACTTC.

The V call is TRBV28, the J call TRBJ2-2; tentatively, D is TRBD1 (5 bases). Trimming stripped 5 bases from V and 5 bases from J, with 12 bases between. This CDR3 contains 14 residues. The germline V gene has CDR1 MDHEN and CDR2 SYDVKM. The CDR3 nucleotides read TGTGCCAGCAGTATAGGGGAAACAACCGGGGAGCTGTTTTTT. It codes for CASSIGETTGELFF.

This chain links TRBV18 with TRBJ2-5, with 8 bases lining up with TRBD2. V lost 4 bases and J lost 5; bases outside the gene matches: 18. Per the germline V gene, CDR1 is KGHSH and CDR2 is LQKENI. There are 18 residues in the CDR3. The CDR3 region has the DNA TGTGCCAGCTCACTCCAGGATAGCGGGAATGGTCCCAAGGAGACCCAGTACTTC. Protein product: CASSLQDSGNGPKETQYF.

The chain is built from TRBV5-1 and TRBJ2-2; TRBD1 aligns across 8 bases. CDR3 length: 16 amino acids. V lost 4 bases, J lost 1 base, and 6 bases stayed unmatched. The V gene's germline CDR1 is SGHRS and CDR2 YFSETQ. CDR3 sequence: CASSKNGQGNTGELFF. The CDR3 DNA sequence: TGCGCCAGCAGCAAGAACGGACAGGGGAACACCGGGGAGCTGTTTTTT. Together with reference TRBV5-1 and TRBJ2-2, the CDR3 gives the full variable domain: KAGVTQTPRYLIKTRGQQVTLSCSPISGHRSVSWYQQTPGQGLQFLFEYFSETQRNKGNFPGRFSGRQFSNSRSEMNVSTLELGDSALYLCASSKNGQGNTGELFFGEGSRLTVL.

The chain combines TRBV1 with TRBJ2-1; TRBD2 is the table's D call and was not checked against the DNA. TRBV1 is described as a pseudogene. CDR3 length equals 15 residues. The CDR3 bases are TGCACCAGCAGCCAACCCCGACTAGCTTGCAATGAGCAGTTCTTC. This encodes CTSSQPRLACNEQFF.

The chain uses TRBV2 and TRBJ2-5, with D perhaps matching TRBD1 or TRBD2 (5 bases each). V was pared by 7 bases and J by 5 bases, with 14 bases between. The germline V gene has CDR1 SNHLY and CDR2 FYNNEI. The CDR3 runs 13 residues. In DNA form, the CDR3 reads TGTGCCAGCATTGAGGGGCCAGGGGAGACCCAGTACTTC. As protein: CASIEGPGETQYF.

CDR3 amino acids: CASSYRDSREQYF. The CDR3 bases are TGTGCCAGCAGTTATCGGGACAGTCGGGAGCAGTACTTC. The chain is built from TRBV6-5 and TRBJ2-7; 7 bases agree with TRBD1. V shed 3 bases and J 7 bases; nucleotides not matched to a gene: 6. The CDR3 loop spans 13 amino acids. Germline values: CDR1 MNHEY, CDR2 SVGAGI.

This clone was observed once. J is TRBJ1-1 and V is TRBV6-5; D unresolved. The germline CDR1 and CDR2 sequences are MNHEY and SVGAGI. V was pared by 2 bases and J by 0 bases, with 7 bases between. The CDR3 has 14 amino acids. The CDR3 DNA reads TGTGCCAGCAGTTACCCAGAAATGAACACTGAAGCTTTCTTT. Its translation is CASSYPEMNTEAFF.

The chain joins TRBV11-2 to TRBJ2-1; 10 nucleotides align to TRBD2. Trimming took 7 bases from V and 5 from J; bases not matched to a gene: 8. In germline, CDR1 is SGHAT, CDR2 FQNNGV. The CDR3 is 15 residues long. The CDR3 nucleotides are TGTGCCAGCAAGCGGGGGACTAGCGCTAACAATGAGCAGTTCTTC. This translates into CASKRGTSANNEQFF. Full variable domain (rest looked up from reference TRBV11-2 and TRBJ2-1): EAGVAQSPRYKIIEKRQSVAFWCNPISGHATLYWYQQILGQGPKLLIQFQNNGVVDDSQLPKDRFSAERLKGVDSTLKIQPAKLEDSAVYLCASKRGTSANNEQFFGPGTRLTVL.